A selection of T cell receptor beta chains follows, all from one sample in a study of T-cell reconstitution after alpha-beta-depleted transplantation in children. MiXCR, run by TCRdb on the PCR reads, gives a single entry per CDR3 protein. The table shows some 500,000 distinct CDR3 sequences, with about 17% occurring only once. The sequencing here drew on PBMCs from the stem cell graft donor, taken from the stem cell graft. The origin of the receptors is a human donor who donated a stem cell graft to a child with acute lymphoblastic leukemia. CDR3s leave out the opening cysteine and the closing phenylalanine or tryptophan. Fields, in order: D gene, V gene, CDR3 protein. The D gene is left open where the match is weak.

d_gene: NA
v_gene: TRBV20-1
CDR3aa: SAREELTTPYWEQF

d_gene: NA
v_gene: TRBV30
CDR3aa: AWSAKGSQNTIY

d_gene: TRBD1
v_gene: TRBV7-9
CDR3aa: ASSSPDRGLVNEQF

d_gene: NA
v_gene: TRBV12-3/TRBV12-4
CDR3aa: ASSGPMYGPEQY

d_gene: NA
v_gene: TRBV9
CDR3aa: ASSGDAPATEAF

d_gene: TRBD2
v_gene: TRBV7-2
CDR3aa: ASSFLTSGYNEQF

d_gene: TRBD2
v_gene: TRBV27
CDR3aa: ASSSERGALNEQF

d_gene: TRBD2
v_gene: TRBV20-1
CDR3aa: SARVPSGNTDTQY

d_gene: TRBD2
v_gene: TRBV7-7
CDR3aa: ASSPRLAGGRETQY

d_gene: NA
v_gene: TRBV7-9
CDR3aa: ASSLVSDSYNEQF

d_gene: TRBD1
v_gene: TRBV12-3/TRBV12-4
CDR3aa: ASTTGQAKETQY

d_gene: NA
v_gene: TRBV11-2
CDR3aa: ASSSLLGNEQF

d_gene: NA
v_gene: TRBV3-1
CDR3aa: ASSHDGSPYNEQF

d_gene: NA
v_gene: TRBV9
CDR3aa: ASSVLLNTEAF

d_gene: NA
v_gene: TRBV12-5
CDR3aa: ASGLLGGRRTGELF

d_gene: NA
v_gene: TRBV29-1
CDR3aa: SVEDWQLNPYGYT

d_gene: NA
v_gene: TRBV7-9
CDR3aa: ASSETGTYSNQPQH

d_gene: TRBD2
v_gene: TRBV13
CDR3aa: ASSPGPSGFGGAYEQY

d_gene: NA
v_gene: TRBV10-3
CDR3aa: ATFSGAKNIQY

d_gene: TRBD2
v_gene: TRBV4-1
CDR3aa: ASSQVNILAGAYNEQF

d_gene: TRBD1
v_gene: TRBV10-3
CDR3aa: AISESTGRLYEQY

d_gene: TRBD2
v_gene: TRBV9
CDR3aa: ASSVAGRATYEQY

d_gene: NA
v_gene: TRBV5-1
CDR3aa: ASSGGVRHNSPLH

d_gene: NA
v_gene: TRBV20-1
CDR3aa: SARLSLQY

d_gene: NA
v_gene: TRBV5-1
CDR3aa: ASGSGRTNTEAF

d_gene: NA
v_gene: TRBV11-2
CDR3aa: ASSLVGTPDTQY

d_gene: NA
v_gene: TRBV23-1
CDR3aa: ASSQSKAGNSNQPQH

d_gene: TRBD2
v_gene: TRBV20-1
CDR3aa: CARGLAGGWSYNEQF

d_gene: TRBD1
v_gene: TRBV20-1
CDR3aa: SATPDRGHSGNTIY

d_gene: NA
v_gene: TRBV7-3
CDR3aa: ASSSDRGQETQY